This T cell receptor beta chain was sequenced in a study of cytomegalovirus exposure and HLA in healthy donors. Overall study context: Genotyping of nearly 400 donors showed that roughly 80% belonged to the Caucasian-associated ancestry cluster.

V lost 4 bases and J 4 bases, leaving 10 bases between the germline ends. This CDR3 contains 14 residues. The germline V gene encodes CDR1 MNHEY and CDR2 SVGAGI. Study findings and constraints: The number of N-insertions in an Asian-associated ancestry cluster was reportedly below the roughly 670-donor mean in a later analysis.

Amplification used 60 Vbeta primers and 13 Jbeta primers. Original analysis: Later, an analysis found tens of millions of unique TCR beta chains, and approximately 10 million of these were shared. Profiling relied on immunoSEQ multiplex PCR, and the TCRdb table lists in-frame clones only, not all of them. From that table come the V and J calls and clone size; the DNA was used to work out D and trimming. This table holds approximately 78,000 clones, 65% to 70% found once. Comment on this clone: What it recognizes is unknown.

The chain couples TRBV6-5 to TRBJ2-2, with D maybe TRBD1 (6 bases). This TCR came from a man aged 40-50 years in good health and CMV-seropositive. Input material: PBMCs. The CDR3 DNA follows: TGTGCCAGCAGTTTTGGGGGCTCCACCGGGGAGCTGTTTTTT. Translation gives CASSFGGSTGELFF.